This T cell receptor beta chain originates from a study of blood T cell repertoires in COVID-19. Across the whole study: Material from acute and convalescent COVID-19 was sourced from the United States, Italy and Spain. T cells, B-cell-depleted T cells, or PBMCs provided the cDNA or gDNA that served as material.

TCRdb's table, derived via immunoSEQ multiplex PCR, lists solely in-frame clones and lacks some. The sample carries 150,000 to 200,000 clones, less than 90% recorded once. The CDR3 is 14 amino acids. J was trimmed by 4 bases and V by 5 bases; bases with no gene match: 4. CDR1 and CDR2 from the germline V gene are LNHNV and YYDKDF (reference sequence). The chain has TRBV15 and TRBJ1-5, with 8 positions matching TRBD1. Sample: peripheral blood. The clonotype was recovered from a woman in her 70s with acute or convalescent COVID-19. DNA for the CDR3: TGTGCCACCAGCGGGACAGGTACGAATCAGCCCCAGCATTTT. Translation gives CATSGTGTNQPQHF.